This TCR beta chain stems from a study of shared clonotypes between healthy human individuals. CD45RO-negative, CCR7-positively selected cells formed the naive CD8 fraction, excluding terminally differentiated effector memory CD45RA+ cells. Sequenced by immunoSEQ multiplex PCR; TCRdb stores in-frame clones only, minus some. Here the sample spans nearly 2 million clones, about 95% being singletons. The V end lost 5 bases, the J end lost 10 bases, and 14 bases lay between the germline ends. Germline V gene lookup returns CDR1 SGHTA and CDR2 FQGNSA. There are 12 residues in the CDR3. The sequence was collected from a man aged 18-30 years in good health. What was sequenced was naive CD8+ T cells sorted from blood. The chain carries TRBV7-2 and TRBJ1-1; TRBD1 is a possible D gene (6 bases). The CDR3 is CASSLGDIIAFF. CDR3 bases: TGTGCCAGCAGCCTTGGGGACATTATAGCTTTCTTT.